Included here is one T cell receptor (beta chain) sequence, with context. Its specificity is unknown. This specimen comes from a study of lymphopenia after photon versus proton radiotherapy. General study points: After lymphocyte nadir, photon-treated repertoires showed oligoclonal expansion, especially CD8+ Temra.

From germline, CDR1 is SGHVS and CDR2 FNYEAQ. J gave up 4 bases and V 1 base, and 6 bases lay outside the gene matches. The CDR3 consists of 16 residues. The protocol was immunoSEQ multiplex PCR, while the TCRdb copy is restricted to in-frame clones and leaves out a portion. Counted here are approximately 91,000 clones, around 82% occurring once; the ten biggest clones make up 1.3% to 1.5%. The sample in question was peripheral blood, obtained from a patient treated with proton-based radiotherapy. The chain is built from TRBV7-6 and TRBJ2-7; 11 nucleotides agree with TRBD2. The sequence was obtained from a man aged 55 to 70 with pancreatic cancer. The CDR3 spells CASSLGLAGGRYEQYF. CDR3 bases: TGTGCCAGCAGCTTAGGTCTAGCGGGAGGACGGTACGAGCAGTACTTC. Filled out from reference TRBV7-6 and TRBJ2-7, the complete variable domain reads GAGVSQSPRYKVTKRGQDVALRCDPISGHVSLYWYRQALGQGPEFLTYFNYEAQQDKSGLPNDRFSAERPEGSISTLTIQRTEQRDSAMYRCASSLGLAGGRYEQYFGPGTRLTVT.